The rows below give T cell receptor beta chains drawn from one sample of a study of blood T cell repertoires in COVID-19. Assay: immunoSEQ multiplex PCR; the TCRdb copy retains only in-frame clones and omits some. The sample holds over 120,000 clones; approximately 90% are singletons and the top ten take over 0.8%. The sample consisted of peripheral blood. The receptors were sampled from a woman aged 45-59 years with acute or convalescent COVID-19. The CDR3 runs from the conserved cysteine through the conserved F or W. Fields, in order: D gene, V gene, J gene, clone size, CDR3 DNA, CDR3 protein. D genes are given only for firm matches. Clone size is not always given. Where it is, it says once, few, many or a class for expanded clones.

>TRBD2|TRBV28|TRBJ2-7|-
TGTGCCAGCACCAATAGCGGGGCCCACTACGAGCAGTACTTC
CASTNSGAHYEQYF
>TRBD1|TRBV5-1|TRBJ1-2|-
TGCGCCAGCAGCTTAACAACAGGGGCGAGTGGGTATGGCTACACCTTC
CASSLTTGASGYGYTF
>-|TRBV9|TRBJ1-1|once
TGTGCCAGCAGCGTAGGGCCGGGGATGAACACTGAAGCTTTCTTT
CASSVGPGMNTEAFF
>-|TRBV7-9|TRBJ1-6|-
TGTGCCAGCAGCTTAGAAAGGGGGGGTTCACCCCTCCACTTT
CASSLERGGSPLHF
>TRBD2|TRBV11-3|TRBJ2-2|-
TGTGCCAGCAGCAGATCCCCTAGCGGAGTTAACACCGGGGAGCTGTTTTTT
CASSRSPSGVNTGELFF
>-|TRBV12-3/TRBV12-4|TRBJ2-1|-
TGTGCCAGCAGTAGAGGCTCCTACAATGAGCAGTTCTTC
CASSRGSYNEQFF
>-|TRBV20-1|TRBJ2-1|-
TGCAGTATGGGTATTAGCGATGAGCAGTTCTTC
CSMGISDEQFF
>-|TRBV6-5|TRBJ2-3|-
TGTGCCAGCAGGGGGGCGGGGGACCCCACAGATACGCAGTATTTT
CASRGAGDPTDTQYF
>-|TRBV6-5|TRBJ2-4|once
TGTGCCAGCAGTCTTCTTCAGGGGGCCAAAAACATTCAGTACTTC
CASSLLQGAKNIQYF
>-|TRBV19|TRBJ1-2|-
TGTGCCAGTACTCTATCCCGGGGTAACTATGGCTACACCTTC
CASTLSRGNYGYTF
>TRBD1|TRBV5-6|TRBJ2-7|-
TGTGCCAGCAGCGACACACAGGGGGCAGGTTCCTACGAGCAGTACTTC
CASSDTQGAGSYEQYF
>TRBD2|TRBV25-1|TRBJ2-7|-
TGTGCCAGCAGTGTAGGGACTAGCTACGAGCAGTACTTC
CASSVGTSYEQYF
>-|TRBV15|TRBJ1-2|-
TGTGCCACCAGCAAAAGAAAGATCAGCTATGGCTACACCTTC
CATSKRKISYGYTF
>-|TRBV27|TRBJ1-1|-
TGTGCCAGCAGTTTATCCCCAGGGTTAAGGCCTGAAGCTTTCTTT
CASSLSPGLRPEAFF
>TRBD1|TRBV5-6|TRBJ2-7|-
TGTGCCAGCAGCCTTAGGGACAGGGGTTCCGAGCAGTACTTC
CASSLRDRGSEQYF
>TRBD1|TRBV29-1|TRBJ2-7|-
TGCAGCGTAGGGACAGACTACGAGCAGTACTTC
CSVGTDYEQYF
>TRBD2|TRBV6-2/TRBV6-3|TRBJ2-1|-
TGTGCCAGCAGCTCTAGCGGGGGTTACAATGAGCAGTTCTTC
CASSSSGGYNEQFF
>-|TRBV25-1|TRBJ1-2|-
TGTGCCAGCAGTGAACACGGGAATGGAGGCTATGGCTACACCTTC
CASSEHGNGGYGYTF
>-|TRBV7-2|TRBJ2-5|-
TGTGCCAGCAGCTCTAGCGCATACCAGGGAGAGACCCAGTACTTC
CASSSSAYQGETQYF
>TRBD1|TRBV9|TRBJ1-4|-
TGTGCCAGCAGCCCACAGGGGTGGGGTGGTGAAAAACTGTTTTTT
CASSPQGWGGEKLFF
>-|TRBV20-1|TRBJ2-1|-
TGCAGTGCAGCGACTAGTTACAATTGGGTCTTC
CSAATSYNWVF
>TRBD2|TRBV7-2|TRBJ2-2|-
TGTGCCAGCAGCTTACTCGCTAGCGGAGGGGACACCGGGGAGCTGTTTTTT
CASSLLASGGDTGELFF
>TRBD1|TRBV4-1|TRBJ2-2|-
TGCGCCAGCAGCCACGGGGACAGGAACACCGGGGAGCTGTTTTTT
CASSHGDRNTGELFF
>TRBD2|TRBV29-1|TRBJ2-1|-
TGCAGCGTGACCGGGACTAGCGCTTGGTTCTTC
CSVTGTSAWFF
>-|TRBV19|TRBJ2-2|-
TGTGCCAGTGTCCCAACGACAGGAGACACCGGGGAGCTGTTTTTT
CASVPTTGDTGELFF
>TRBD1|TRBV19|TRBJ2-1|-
TGTGCCAGTAGTCCCTCTTCGACAGGGGGCGGCAATGAGCAGTTCTTC
CASSPSSTGGGNEQFF
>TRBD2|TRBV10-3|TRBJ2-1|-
TGTGCCATCAGTGGTAGCGGGGGACCCCGCTCCTACAATGAGCAGTTCTTC
CAISGSGGPRSYNEQFF
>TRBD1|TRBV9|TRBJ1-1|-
TGTGCCAGCAGCGTACGGACAGGGGTCCCTGAAGCTTTCTTT
CASSVRTGVPEAFF
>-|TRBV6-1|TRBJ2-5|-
TGTGCCAGCAGAGAAGCGGGCAGGGGGCAAGAGACCCAGTACTTC
CASREAGRGQETQYF
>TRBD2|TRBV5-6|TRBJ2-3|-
TGTGCCAGCACCCCCTTACTAGCGGGGGGCACAGATACGCAGTATTTT
CASTPLLAGGTDTQYF
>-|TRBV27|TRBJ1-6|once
TGTGCCAGCAGGAGCTCCTATAATTCACCCCTCCACTTT
CASRSSYNSPLHF
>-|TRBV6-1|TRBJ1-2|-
TGTGCCAGCAGTGAACAGGGCAACTATGGCTACACCTTC
CASSEQGNYGYTF
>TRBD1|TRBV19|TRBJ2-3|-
TGTGCCAGTAGTCCCGGGACAGAGAACACAGATACGCAGTATTTT
CASSPGTENTDTQYF
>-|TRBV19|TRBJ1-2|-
TGTGCCAGTAGGGACGTAAAGGACATCTATGGCTACACCTTC
CASRDVKDIYGYTF
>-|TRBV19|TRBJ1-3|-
TGTGCCAGTAGTGAGCCCGGGATTTACTCTGGAAACACCATATATTTT
CASSEPGIYSGNTIYF
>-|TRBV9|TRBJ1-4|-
TGTGCCAGCAGCGGAGGGCTTCTTAATGAAAAACTGTTTTTT
CASSGGLLNEKLFF
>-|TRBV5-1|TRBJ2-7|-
TGCGCCAGCAGGTTAAGGGGAGGCTACGAGCAGTACTTC
CASRLRGGYEQYF
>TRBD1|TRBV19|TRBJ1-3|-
TGTGCCAGTAGTCCGCCGGGACAGGGACAGTCTGGAAACACCATATATTTT
CASSPPGQGQSGNTIYF
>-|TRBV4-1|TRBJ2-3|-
TGCGCCAGCAGCCAAGATTTTGGAGGTCCCACAGATACGCAGTATTTT
CASSQDFGGPTDTQYF
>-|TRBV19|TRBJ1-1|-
TGTGCCAGTTTAGCCAGGGAGGTAGCTTTCTTT
CASLAREVAFF
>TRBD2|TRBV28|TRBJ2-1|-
TGTGCCAGCAGTTTAGCGGGGGGGCCACCCGAGCAGTTCTTC
CASSLAGGPPEQFF
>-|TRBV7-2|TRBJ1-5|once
TGTGCCAGCAGCTTACGGAGTTATCAGCCCCAGCATTTT
CASSLRSYQPQHF
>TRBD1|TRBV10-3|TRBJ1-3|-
TGTGCCATCACCCCGGGACAGGGGCGCTCTGGAAACACCATATATTTT
CAITPGQGRSGNTIYF
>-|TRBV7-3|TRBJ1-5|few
TGTGCCAGCAGCTTAATAGGCGGTCAGCCCCAGCATTTT
CASSLIGGQPQHF